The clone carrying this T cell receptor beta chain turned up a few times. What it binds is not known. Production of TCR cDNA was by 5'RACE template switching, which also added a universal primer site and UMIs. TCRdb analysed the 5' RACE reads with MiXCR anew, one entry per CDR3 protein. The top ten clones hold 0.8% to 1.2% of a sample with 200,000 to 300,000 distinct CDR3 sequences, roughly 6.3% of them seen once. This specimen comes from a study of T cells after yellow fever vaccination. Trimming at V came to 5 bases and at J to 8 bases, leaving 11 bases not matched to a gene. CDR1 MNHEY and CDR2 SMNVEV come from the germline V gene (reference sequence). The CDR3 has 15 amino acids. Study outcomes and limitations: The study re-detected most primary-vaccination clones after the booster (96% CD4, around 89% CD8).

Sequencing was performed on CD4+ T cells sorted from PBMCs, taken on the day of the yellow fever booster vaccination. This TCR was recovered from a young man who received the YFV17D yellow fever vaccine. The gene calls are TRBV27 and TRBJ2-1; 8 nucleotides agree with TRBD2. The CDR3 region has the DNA TGTGCCAGCAGTATCGGGTACGTCGGGGGGGATGAGCAGTTCTTC. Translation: CASSIGYVGGDEQFF.